Below, 12 T cell receptor beta chains from the same sample are listed, as sequenced in a study of control samples from healthy donors and cancer patients. Assay: immunoSEQ multiplex PCR; the TCRdb copy retains only in-frame clones and omits some. The table has around 64,000 clones, roughly 87% seen once. Sequencing was performed on PBMCs. The receptors were gathered from a man aged 55 to 69 with colorectal cancer.

Remarks on this clone: This sample includes further DNA sequences coding for the same CDR3. This sequence joins TRBV4-3 and TRBJ1-3; D may be TRBD1 (6 bases). The germline gives CDR1 LGHNA, CDR2 YSLEER. Trimming left V 0 bases short and J 2 bases short, with 11 bases between. This CDR3 is built from 16 residues. CDR3 sequence reads: CASSQDGGGPGNTIYF. In DNA, the CDR3 is TGCGCCAGCAGCCAAGACGGGGGGGGCCCTGGAAACACCATATATTTT.

In its sample, this clone was seen once. This chain joins TRBV5-1 and TRBJ2-5; D may be TRBD2 (6 bases). V shed 4 bases and J shed 2 bases, with 12 bases lying between them. Germline V gene sequence: CDR1 SGHRS, CDR2 YFSETQ. The CDR3 covers 14 residues. The DNA for the CDR3 is TGCGCCAGCAGCGCGGACTACCTACAAGAGACCCAGTACTTC. Amino acids: CASSADYLQETQYF.

The rearrangement uses TRBV7-2 and TRBJ1-3; 11 nucleotides agree with TRBD1. The ends lost 0 bases at V and 4 bases at J; junction bases unmatched: 2. CDR3 length: 16 residues. Germline CDR1 reads SGHTA; CDR2 reads FQGNSA. In nucleotides, the CDR3 is TGTGCCAGCAGCTTAGCGGGACAGGGGGTAGGAAACACCATATATTTT. Translated: CASSLAGQGVGNTIYF.

This rearrangement joins TRBV7-3 to TRBJ2-1; 10 positions agree with TRBD1. Trimming cost V 7 bases and J 2 bases; bases outside gene matches: 5. In germline, CDR1 is SGHTA, CDR2 FQGTGA. The CDR3 runs to 15 residues. The CDR3 loop is CASNPTGGPYNEQFF. The CDR3 DNA reads as TGTGCCAGCAACCCGACAGGGGGCCCCTACAATGAGCAGTTCTTC.

The chain couples TRBV18 to TRBJ1-1; D uncertain. The germline V gene encodes CDR1 KGHSH and CDR2 LQKENI. V was pared by 9 bases and J by 5 bases, with 16 bases between. The CDR3 spans 13 residues. The CDR3 nucleotides read TGTGCCAGTTTAACGGGGAGAGGTACTGAAGCTTTCTTT. As protein: CASLTGRGTEAFF. The variable domain in full, completed from reference TRBV18 and TRBJ1-1, reads NAGVMQNPRHLVRRRGQEARLRCSPMKGHSHVYWYRQLPEEGLKFMVYLQKENIIDESGMPKERFSAEFPKEGPSILRIQQVVRGDSAAYFCASLTGRGTEAFFGQGTRLTVV.

In nucleotides, the CDR3 is TGTGCCAGCAGCTCCGCGGGACAGGGCATTGAAAAACTGTTTTTT. It codes for CASSSAGQGIEKLFF. V and J are TRBV9 and TRBJ1-4; TRBD1 matches at 9 bases. With 4 bases clipped from V and 7 bases from J, the junction kept 8 bases outside the gene matches. Germline V gene data show CDR1 as SGDLS and CDR2 as YYNGEE. The CDR3 sequence is 15 residues long.

The V and J genes are TRBV7-2 and TRBJ1-2; D not resolved. This CDR3 region has 11 residues. Germline assignment: CDR1 SGHTA and CDR2 FQGNSA. V was trimmed by 5 bases and J by 4 bases, leaving 5 bases between them. This CDR3 reads CASSAIYGYTF. CDR3 nucleotides: TGTGCCAGCAGCGCGATCTATGGCTACACCTTC.

This clone turned up a few times. This rearrangement joins TRBV7-6 to TRBJ2-7; 8 nucleotides match TRBD1. V shed 1 base, J shed 1 base, and the junction held 12 bases outside the gene matches. This CDR3 contains 18 residues. CDR1 is SGHVS, CDR2 FNYEAQ, per germline. The CDR3 region is CASSLGLIGDRTSYEQYF. The CDR3 DNA follows: TGTGCCAGCAGCTTAGGTCTCATCGGGGACAGGACATCCTACGAGCAGTACTTC.

V is TRBV15 and J is TRBJ2-5; D not resolved. The germline gives CDR1 LNHNV, CDR2 YYDKDF (reference sequence). Between the trimmed V and J ends, which lost 0 bases and 4 bases, there was a span of 12 bases. This CDR3 contains 15 residues. The CDR3 protein is CATSRDNSQVETQYF. DNA for the CDR3: TGTGCCACCAGCAGAGATAACAGCCAGGTAGAGACCCAGTACTTC.

The V gene is TRBV28, the J gene TRBJ1-2; TRBD1 aligns across 10 bases. Germline CDR1 is MDHEN and CDR2 is SYDVKM. After removal of 0 bases from V and 4 bases from J, the junction contained 5 bases not matched to a gene. This CDR3 has 16 residues. In DNA, the CDR3 is TGTGCCAGCAGTTTATGGGGGACAGGGGAAACCTATGGCTACACCTTC. Its protein product is CASSLWGTGETYGYTF.

The chain couples TRBV4-1 to TRBJ1-5; no firm D call. The CDR3 extends over 16 amino acids. CDR1 and CDR2 (germline): MGHRA, YSYEKL. Trimming left V 0 bases short and J 4 bases short, with 13 bases between. This CDR3 reads CASSQDPGSGNQPQHF. The CDR3 DNA follows: TGCGCCAGCAGCCAAGATCCCGGCTCCGGGAATCAGCCCCAGCATTTT.

V is TRBV9 and J is TRBJ2-2, with a weak D call TRBD2 (5 bases). CDR3 length equals 13 residues. V gave up 1 base and J gave up 8 bases, with 9 bases separating them. The germline CDR1 and CDR2 sequences are SGDLS and YYNGEE. CDR3 nucleotides: TGTGCCAGCAGCGTACGCCGCGGGGGGGAGCTGTTTTTT. This codes for CASSVRRGGELFF.